These 2 T cell receptor beta chains share one sample of origin, sequenced in a study of long-term antiretroviral therapy in people with HIV. The libraries were made with immunoSEQ v3.0 at survey level. The data were produced by immunoSEQ multiplex PCR, yet TCRdb's version contains in-frame clones alone and is incomplete. The sample includes tens of thousands of clones, 94% of them seen just once. The starting material was unsorted PBMCs, obtained just over 7.2 years after starting antiretroviral therapy. These receptors all come from a man aged 50 or older with HIV.

V usage is TRBV6-1 and J usage is TRBJ1-1; a weak D match, TRBD1 (5 bases). The V end lost 5 bases, the J end lost 0 bases, and 13 bases lay between the germline ends. Germline assignment: CDR1 MNHNS and CDR2 SASEGT. The CDR3 sequence is 15 residues long. The CDR3 here is CASSPLGQLNTEAFF. CDR3 DNA: TGTGCCAGCAGTCCATTGGGGCAACTGAACACTGAAGCTTTCTTT.

V is TRBV11-2 and J is TRBJ1-6; tentatively, D is TRBD1 (5 bases). Germline lookup yields CDR1 SGHAT and CDR2 FQNNGV. The germline V and J ends were trimmed by 5 bases and 1 base, with 15 bases remaining between them. The CDR3 consists of 17 residues. The CDR3 sequence is CASSGRVEGSYNSPLHF. The CDR3 DNA reads as TGTGCCAGCAGCGGCAGGGTAGAAGGATCCTATAATTCACCCCTCCACTTT.